The TCR beta chain under discussion was sequenced for a study of vaccination and CD4 T cells after COVID-19. Oncomine TCR Beta short-read sequencing was applied to DNA from cultured CD4+ T cells. From the PCR reads, TCRdb called clonotypes with MiXCR, one entry per CDR3 protein. The table lists tens of thousands of distinct CDR3 sequences, over 25% of them singletons, with roughly an eighth in the top ten. V was shortened by 2 bases and J by 0 bases, with 4 bases between the two germline ends. The CDR3 runs to 13 residues. Germline CDR1 SGHTA, CDR2 FQGTGA. As to treatment: roughly 11-day PBMC culture with coronavirus spike peptide pools or control peptides (ViraFEST assay). General study points: There was no significant change from around 20 to 38 median reactive clonotypes.

A note on this clonotype: Its antigen is not identified.

Material: cultured CD4+ T cells from blood. This TCR was recovered from a human donor with COVID-19. This sequence joins TRBV7-3 and TRBJ1-1, with no clear D. CDR3 loop: CASSLVLNTEAFF. The CDR3, as DNA: TGTGCCAGCAGCTTAGTACTGAACACTGAAGCTTTCTTT.